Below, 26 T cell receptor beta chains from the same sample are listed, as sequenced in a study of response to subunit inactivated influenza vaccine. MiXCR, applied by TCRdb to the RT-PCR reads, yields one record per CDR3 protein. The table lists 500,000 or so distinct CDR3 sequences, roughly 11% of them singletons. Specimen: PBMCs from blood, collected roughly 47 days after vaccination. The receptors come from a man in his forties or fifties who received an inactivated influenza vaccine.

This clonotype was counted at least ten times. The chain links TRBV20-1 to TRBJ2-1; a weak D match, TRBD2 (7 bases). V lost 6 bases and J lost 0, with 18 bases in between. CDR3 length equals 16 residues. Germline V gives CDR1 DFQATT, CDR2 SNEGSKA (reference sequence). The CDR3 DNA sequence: TGCAGTGCCCAAGGGGGGGGTTTAAGCTCCTACAATGAGCAGTTCTTC. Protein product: CSAQGGGLSSYNEQFF.

The CDR3 sequence: CASSEWSGPIILRPGEETQYF. As DNA, the CDR3 is TGCGCCAGCAGTGAGTGGTCCGGGCCGATAATTTTACGCCCTGGGGAAGAGACCCAGTACTTC. This chain uses TRBV10-2 with TRBJ2-5; D is undetermined. CDR1 is WSHSY, CDR2 SAAADI, per germline. V was pared by 1 base and J by 3 bases, with 30 bases between. The CDR3 runs to 21 residues.

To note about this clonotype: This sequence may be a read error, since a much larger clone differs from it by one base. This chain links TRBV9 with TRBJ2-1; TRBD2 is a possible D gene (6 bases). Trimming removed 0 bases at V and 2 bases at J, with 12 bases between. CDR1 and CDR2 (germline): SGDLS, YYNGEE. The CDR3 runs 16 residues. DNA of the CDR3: TGTGCCAGCAGCGTAGGAGCTAGCGAAGCCTACAATGAGCAGTTCTTC. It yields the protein CASSVGASEAYNEQFF.

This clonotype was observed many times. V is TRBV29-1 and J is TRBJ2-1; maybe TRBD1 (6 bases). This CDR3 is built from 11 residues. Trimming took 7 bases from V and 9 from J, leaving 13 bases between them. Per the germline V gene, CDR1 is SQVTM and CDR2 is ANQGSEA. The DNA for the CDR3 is TGCAGCGGAGGGGGACCTAGTGAGCAGTTCTTC. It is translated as CSGGGPSEQFF.

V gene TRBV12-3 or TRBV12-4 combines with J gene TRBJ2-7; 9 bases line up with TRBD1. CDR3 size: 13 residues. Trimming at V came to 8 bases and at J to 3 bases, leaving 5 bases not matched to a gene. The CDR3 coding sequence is TGTGCCAGCGGGGACAGGGATCTCTACGAGCAGTACTTC. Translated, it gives CASGDRDLYEQYF.

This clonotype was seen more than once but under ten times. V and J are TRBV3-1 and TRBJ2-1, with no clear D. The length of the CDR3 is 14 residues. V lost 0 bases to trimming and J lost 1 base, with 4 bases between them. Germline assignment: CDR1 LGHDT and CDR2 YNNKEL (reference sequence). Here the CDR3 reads CASSQDPSYNEQFF. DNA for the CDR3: TGTGCCAGCAGCCAAGATCCGTCCTACAATGAGCAGTTCTTC.

CDR3 residues: CASSLQGTMGTEAFF. The CDR3 DNA sequence: TGTGCCAGCAGTTTACAGGGGACGATGGGCACTGAAGCTTTCTTT. The chain couples TRBV28 to TRBJ1-1; possible D gene TRBD1, 6 bases. The CDR3 runs to 15 residues. V was pared by 2 bases and J by 4 bases, with 14 bases between. CDR1 is MDHEN and CDR2 is SYDVKM in the germline V gene.

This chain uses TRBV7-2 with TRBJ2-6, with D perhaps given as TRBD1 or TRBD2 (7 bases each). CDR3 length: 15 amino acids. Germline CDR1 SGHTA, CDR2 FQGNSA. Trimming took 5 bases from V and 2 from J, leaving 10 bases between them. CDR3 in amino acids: CASSQGGAGANVLTF. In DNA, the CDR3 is TGTGCCAGCAGCCAGGGGGGGGCTGGGGCCAACGTCCTGACTTTC.

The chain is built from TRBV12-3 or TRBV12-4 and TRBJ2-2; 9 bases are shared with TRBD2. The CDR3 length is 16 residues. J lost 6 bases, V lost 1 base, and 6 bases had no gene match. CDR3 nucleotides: TGTGCCAGCAGTTTAGGGGGTAGCGGGGGATCCGGGGAGCTGTTTTTT. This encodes CASSLGGSGGSGELFF.

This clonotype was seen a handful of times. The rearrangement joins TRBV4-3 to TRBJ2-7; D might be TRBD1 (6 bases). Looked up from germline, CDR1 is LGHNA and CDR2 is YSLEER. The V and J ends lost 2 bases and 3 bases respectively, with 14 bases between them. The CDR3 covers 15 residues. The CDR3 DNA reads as TGCGCCAGCAGCCAAACTTGGGACACGGACTACGAGCAGTACTTC. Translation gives CASSQTWDTDYEQYF.

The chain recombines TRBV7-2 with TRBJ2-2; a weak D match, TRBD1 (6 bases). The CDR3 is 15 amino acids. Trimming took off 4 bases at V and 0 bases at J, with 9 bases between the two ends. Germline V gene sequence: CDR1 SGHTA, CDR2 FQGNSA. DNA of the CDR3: TGTGCCAGCAGCTGGAACAGGGCGAACACCGGGGAGCTGTTTTTT. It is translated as CASSWNRANTGELFF.

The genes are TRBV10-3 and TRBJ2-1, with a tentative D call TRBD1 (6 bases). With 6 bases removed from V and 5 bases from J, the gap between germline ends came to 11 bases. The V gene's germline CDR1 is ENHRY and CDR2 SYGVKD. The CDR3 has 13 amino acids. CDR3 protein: CAIRNQGNNEQFF. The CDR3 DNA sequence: TGTGCCATCAGGAACCAGGGGAACAATGAGCAGTTCTTC.

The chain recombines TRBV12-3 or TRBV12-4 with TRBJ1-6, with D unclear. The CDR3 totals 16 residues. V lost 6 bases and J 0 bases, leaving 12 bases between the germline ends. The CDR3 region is CASRPFVGSYNSPLHF. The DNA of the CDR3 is TGTGCCAGCAGACCTTTCGTGGGCTCCTATAATTCACCCCTCCACTTT.

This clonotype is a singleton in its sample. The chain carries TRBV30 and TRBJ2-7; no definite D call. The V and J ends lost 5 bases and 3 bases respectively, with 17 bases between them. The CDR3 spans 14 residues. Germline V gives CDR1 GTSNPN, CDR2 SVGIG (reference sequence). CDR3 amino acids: CAWCAPPSGYEQYF. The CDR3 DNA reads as TGTGCCTGGTGTGCCCCACCGAGTGGCTACGAGCAGTACTTC.

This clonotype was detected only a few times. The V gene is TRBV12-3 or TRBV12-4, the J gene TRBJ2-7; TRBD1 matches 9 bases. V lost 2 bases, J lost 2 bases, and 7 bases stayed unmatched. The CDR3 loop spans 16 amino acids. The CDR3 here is CASSLWGTGTPYEQYF. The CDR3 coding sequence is TGTGCCAGCAGTTTATGGGGGACAGGGACCCCCTACGAGCAGTACTTC.

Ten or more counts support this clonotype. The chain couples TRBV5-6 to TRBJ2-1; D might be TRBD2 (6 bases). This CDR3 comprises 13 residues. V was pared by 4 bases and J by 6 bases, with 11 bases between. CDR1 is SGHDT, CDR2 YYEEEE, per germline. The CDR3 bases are TGTGCCAGCAGCGTGGGACTGTTCAATGAGCAGTTCTTC. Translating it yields CASSVGLFNEQFF.

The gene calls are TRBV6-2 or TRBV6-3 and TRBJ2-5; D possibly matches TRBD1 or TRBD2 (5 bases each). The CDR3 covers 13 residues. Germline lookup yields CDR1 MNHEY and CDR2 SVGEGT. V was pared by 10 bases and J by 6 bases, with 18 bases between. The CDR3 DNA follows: TGTGCCATAAAGGGACCAGGCCTGAAGACCCAGTACTTC. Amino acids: CAIKGPGLKTQYF.

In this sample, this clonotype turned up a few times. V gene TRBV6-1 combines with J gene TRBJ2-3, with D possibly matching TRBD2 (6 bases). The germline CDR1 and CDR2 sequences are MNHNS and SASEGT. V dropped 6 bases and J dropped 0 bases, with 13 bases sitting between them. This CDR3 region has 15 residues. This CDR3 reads CASSPVGTSTDTQYF. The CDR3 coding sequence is TGTGCCAGCAGCCCAGTGGGGACTAGCACAGATACGCAGTATTTT.

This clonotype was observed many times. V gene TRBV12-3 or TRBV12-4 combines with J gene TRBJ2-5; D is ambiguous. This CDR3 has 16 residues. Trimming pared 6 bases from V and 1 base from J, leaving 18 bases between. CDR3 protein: CASSPPPGQSQETQYF. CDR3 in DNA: TGTGCCAGCAGCCCTCCCCCCGGGCAAAGCCAAGAGACCCAGTACTTC.

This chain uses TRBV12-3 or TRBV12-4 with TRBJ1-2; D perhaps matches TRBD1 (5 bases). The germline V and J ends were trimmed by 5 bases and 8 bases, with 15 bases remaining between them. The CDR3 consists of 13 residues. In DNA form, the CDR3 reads TGTGCCAGCAGTCGGCTGGGGCAGCCGGGCTACACCTTC. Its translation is CASSRLGQPGYTF.

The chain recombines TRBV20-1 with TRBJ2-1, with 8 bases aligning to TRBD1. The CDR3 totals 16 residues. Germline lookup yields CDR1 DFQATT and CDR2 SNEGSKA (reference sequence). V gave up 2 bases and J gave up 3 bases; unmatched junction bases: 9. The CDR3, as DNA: TGCAGTGCTAGATTATTGACAGGGGAAGACTACAATGAGCAGTTCTTC. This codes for CSARLLTGEDYNEQFF.

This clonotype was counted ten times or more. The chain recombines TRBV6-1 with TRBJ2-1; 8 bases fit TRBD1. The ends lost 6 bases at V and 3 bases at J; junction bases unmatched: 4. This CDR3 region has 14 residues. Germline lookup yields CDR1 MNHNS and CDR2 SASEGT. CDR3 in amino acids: CASSPGGVYNEQFF. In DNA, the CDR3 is TGTGCCAGCAGCCCAGGGGGCGTCTACAATGAGCAGTTCTTC.

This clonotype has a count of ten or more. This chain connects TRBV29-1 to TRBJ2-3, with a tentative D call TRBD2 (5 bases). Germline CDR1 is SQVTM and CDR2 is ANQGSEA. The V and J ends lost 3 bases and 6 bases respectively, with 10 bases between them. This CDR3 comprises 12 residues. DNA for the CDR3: TGCAGCGTTGACTTCGGACTCGATACGCAGTATTTT. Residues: CSVDFGLDTQYF.

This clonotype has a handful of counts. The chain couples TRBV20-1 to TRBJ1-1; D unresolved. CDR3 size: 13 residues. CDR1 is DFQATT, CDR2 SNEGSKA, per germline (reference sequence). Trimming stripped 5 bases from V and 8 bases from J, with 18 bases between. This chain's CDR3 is CSAPKNKGLEAFF. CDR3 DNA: TGCAGTGCTCCGAAGAATAAAGGACTGGAAGCTTTCTTT.

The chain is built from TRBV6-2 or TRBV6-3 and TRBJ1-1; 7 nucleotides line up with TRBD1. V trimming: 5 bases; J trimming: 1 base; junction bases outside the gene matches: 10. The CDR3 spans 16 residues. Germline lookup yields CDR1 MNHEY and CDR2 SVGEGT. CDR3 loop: CASSGRTGSSNTEAFF. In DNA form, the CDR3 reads TGTGCCAGCAGTGGGAGGACAGGCTCTTCGAACACTGAAGCTTTCTTT.

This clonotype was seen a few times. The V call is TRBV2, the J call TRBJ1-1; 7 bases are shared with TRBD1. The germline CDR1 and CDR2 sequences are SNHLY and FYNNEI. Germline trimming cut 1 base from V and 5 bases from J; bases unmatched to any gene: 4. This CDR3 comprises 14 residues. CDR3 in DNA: TGTGCCAGCAGTGAAGGGAGGGGGCGAACTGAAGCTTTCTTT. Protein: CASSEGRGRTEAFF.